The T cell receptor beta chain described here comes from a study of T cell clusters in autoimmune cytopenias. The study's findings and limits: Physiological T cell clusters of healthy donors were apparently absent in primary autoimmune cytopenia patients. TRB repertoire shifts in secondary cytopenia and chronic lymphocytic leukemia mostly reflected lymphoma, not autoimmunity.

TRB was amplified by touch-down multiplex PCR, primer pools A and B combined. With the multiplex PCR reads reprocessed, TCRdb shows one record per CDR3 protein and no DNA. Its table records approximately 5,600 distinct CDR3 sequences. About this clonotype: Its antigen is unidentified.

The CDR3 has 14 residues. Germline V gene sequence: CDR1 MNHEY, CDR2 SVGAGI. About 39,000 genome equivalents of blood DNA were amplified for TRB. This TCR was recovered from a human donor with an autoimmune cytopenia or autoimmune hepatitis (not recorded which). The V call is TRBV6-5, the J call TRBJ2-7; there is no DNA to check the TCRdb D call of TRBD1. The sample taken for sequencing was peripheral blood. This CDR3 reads CASSFDRGRHEQYF.